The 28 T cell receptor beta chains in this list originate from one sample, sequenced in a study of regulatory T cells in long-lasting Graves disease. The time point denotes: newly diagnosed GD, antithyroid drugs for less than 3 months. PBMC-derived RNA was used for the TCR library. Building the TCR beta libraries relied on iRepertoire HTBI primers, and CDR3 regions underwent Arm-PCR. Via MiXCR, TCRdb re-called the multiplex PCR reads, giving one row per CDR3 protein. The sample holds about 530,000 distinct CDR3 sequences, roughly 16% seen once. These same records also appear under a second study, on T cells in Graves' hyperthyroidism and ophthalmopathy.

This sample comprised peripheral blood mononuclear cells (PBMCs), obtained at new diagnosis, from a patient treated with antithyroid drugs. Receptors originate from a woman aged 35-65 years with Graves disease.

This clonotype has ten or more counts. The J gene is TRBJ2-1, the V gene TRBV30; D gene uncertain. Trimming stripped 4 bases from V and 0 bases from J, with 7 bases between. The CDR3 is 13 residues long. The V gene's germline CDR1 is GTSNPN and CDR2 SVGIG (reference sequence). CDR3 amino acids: CAWNRVSYNEQFF. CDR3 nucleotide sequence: TGTGCCTGGAACCGAGTCTCCTACAATGAGCAGTTCTTC.

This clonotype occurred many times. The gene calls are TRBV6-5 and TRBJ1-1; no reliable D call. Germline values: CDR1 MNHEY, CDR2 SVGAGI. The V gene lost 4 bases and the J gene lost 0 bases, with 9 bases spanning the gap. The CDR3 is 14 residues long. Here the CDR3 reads CASSWADMNTEAFF. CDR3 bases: TGTGCCAGCAGTTGGGCAGACATGAACACTGAAGCTTTCTTT.

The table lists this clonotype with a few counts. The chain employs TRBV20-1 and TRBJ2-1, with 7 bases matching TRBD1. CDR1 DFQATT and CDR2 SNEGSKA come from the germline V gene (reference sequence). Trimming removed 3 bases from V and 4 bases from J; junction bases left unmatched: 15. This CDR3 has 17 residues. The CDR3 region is CSASEVMTGTFYNEQFF. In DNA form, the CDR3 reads TGCAGTGCTAGTGAGGTAATGACAGGGACCTTTTACAATGAGCAGTTCTTC.

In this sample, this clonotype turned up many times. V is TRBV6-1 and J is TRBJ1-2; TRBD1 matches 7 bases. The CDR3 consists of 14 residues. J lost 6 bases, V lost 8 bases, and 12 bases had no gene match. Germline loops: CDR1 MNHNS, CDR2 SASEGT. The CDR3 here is CASGSRGVWDGYTF. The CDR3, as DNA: TGTGCCAGCGGCAGCAGGGGGGTTTGGGATGGCTACACCTTC.

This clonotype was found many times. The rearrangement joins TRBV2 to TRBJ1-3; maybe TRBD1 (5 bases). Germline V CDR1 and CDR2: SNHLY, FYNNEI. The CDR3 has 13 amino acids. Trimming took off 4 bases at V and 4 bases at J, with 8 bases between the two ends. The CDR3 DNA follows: TGTGCCAGCAGTGGGGGCACCGGAAACACCATATATTTT. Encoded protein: CASSGGTGNTIYF.

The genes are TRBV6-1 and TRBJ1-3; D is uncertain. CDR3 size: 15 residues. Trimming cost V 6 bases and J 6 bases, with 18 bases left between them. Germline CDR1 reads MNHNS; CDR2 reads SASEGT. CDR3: CASRTHPTEQNTIYF. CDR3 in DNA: TGTGCCAGCAGGACACATCCTACCGAGCAAAACACCATATATTTT.

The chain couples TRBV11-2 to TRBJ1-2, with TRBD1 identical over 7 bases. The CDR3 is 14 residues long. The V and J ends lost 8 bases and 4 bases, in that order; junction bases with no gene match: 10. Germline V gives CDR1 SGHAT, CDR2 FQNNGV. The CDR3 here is CASGQGDLLYGYTF. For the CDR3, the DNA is TGTGCCAGCGGGCAGGGGGACCTCCTCTATGGCTACACCTTC.

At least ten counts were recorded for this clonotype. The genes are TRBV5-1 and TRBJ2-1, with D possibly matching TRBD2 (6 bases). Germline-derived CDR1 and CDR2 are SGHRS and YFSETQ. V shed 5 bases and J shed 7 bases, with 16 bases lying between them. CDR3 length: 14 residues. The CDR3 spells CASSGGGMGNEQFF. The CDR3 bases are TGCGCCAGCAGTGGGGGAGGTATGGGGAATGAGCAGTTCTTC.

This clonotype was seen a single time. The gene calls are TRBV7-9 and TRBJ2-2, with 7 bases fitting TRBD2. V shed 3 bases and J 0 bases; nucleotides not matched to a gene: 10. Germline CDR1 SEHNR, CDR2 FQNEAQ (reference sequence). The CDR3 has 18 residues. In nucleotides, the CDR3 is TGTGCCAGCAGCTTGGAGGTTTCTAGCGGAACGAACACCGGGGAGCTGTTTTTT. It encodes CASSLEVSSGTNTGELFF.

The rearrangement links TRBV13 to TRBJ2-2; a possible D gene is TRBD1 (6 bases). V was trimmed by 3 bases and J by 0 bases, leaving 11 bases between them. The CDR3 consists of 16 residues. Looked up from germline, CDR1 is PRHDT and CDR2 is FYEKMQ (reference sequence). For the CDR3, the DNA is TGTGCCAGCAGCTTCCAGACAGGAGCGAACACCGGGGAGCTGTTTTTT. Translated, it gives CASSFQTGANTGELFF.

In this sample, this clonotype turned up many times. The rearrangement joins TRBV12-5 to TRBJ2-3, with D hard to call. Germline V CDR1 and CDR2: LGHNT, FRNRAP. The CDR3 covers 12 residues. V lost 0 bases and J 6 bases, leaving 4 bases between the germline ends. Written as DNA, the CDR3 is TGTGCTAGTGGTTTGGTATTGGATACGCAGTATTTT. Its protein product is CASGLVLDTQYF.

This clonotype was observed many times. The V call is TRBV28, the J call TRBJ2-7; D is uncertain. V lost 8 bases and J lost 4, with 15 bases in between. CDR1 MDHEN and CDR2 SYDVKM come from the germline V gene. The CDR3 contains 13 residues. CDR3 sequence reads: CASRKGFGYEQYF. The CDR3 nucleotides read TGTGCCAGCCGGAAGGGTTTTGGATACGAGCAGTACTTC.

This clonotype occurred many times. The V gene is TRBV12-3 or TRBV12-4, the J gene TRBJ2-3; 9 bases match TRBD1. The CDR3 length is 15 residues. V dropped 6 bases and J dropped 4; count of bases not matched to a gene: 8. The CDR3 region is CASSRGTGYADTQYF. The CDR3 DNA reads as TGTGCCAGCAGCCGCGGGACAGGGTATGCAGATACGCAGTATTTT.

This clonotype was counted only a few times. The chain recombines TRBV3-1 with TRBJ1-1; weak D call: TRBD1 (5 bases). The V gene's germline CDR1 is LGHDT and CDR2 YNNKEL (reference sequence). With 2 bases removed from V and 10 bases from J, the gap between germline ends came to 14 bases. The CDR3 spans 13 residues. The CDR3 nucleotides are TGTGCCAGCAGCCAACGGGGCCGGGTAAGAGCTTTCTTT. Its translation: CASSQRGRVRAFF.

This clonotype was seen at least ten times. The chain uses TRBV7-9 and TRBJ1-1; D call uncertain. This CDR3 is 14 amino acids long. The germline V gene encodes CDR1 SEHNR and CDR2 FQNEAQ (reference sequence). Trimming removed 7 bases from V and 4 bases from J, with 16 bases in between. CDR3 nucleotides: TGTGCCAGCACCCCCAATCCAGGCGGCACTGAAGCTTTCTTT. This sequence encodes CASTPNPGGTEAFF.

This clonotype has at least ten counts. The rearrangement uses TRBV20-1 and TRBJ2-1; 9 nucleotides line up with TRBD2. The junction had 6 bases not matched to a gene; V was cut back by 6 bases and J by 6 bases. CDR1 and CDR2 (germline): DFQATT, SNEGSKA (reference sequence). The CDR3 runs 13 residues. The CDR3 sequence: CSAGGGAINEQFF. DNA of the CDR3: TGCAGTGCCGGCGGGGGGGCCATCAATGAGCAGTTCTTC.

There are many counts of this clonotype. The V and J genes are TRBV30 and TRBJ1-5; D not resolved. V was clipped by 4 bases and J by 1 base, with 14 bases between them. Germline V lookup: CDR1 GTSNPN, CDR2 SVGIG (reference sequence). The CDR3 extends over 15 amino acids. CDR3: CAWTEGGNSNQPQHF. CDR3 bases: TGTGCCTGGACCGAGGGAGGGAACAGCAATCAGCCCCAGCATTTT.

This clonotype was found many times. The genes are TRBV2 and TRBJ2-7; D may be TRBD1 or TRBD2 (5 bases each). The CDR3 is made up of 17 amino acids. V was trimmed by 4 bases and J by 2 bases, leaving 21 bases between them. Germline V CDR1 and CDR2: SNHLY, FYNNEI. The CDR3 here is CASSVSDRDPQAYEQYF. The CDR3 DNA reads TGTGCCAGCAGTGTATCAGACCGGGACCCCCAGGCCTACGAGCAGTACTTC. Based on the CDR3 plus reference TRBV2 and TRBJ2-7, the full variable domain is EPEVTQTPSHQVTQMGQEVILRCVPISNHLYFYWYRQILGQKVEFLVSFYNNEISEKSEIFDDQFSVERPDGSNFTLKIRSTKLEDSAMYFCASSVSDRDPQAYEQYFGPGTRLTVT.

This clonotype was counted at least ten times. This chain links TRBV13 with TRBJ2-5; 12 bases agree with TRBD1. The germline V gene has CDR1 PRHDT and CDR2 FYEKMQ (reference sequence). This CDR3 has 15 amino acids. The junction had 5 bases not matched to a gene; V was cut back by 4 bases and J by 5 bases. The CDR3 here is CASSSGTGGAETQYF. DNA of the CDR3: TGTGCCAGCAGCTCCGGGACAGGGGGCGCCGAGACCCAGTACTTC.

The CDR3 DNA reads as TGCGCCAGCAGCCAAGTTACGGGGGCGAACACCGGGGAGCTGTTTTTT. This encodes CASSQVTGANTGELFF. The chain joins TRBV4-1 to TRBJ2-2; D possibly corresponds to TRBD2 (6 bases). The germline V gene encodes CDR1 MGHRA and CDR2 YSYEKL. V lost 1 base, J lost 0 bases, and 9 bases lay in between. The CDR3 length is 16 residues.

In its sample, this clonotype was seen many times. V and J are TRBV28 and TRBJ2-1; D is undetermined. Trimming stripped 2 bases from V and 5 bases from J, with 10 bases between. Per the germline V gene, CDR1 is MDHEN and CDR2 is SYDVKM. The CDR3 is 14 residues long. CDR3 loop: CASSLTPPNNEQFF. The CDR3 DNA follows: TGTGCCAGCAGTTTAACCCCTCCAAACAATGAGCAGTTCTTC. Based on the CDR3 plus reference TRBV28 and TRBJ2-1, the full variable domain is DVKVTQSSRYLVKRTGEKVFLECVQDMDHENMFWYRQDPGLGLRLIYFSYDVKMKEKGDIPEGYSVSREKKERFSLILESASTNQTSMYLCASSLTPPNNEQFFGPGTRLTVL.

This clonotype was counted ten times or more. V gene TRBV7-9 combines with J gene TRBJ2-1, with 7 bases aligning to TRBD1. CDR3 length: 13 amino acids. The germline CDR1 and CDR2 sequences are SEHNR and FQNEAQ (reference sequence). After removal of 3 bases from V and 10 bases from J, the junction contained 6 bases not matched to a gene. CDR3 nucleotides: TGTGCCAGCAGCTTCCCCACAGGGGAGGAGCAGTTCTTC. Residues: CASSFPTGEEQFF.

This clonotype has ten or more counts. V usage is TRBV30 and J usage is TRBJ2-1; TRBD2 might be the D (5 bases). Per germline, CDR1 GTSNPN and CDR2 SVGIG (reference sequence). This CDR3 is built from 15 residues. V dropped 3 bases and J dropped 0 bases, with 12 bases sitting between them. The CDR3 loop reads CAWSGVHSSYNEQFF. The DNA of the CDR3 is TGTGCCTGGAGCGGGGTTCATAGCTCCTACAATGAGCAGTTCTTC. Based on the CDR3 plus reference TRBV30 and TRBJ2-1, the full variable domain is SQTIHQWPATLVQPVGSPLSLECTVEGTSNPNLYWYRQAAGRGLQLLFYSVGIGQISSEVPQNLSASRPQDRQFILSSKKLLLSDSGFYLCAWSGVHSSYNEQFFGPGTRLTVL.

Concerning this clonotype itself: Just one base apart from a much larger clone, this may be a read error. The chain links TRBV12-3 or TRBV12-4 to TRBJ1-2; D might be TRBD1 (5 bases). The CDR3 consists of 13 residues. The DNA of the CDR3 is TGTACCAGCAGTTTAATCAGGGAAGCTGGCTACACCTTC. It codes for CTSSLIREAGYTF.

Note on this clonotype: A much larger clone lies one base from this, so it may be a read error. DNA for the CDR3: TGTGCTAGCAGCCCCAGCTACTCCGACAATGGGCAGTTCTTC. Its translation: CASSPSYSDNGQFF. V is TRBV7-7 and J is TRBJ2-1; no definite D call. Germline assignment: CDR1 SSHAT and CDR2 FNYEAQ (reference sequence). The CDR3 totals 14 residues.

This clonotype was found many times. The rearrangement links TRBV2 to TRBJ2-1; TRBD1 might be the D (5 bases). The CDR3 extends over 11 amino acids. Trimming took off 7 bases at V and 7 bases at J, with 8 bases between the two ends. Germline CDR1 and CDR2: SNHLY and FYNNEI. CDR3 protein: CASTDNNEQFF. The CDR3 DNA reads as TGTGCCAGCACGGACAATAATGAGCAGTTCTTC. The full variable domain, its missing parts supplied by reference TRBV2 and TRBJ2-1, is EPEVTQTPSHQVTQMGQEVILRCVPISNHLYFYWYRQILGQKVEFLVSFYNNEISEKSEIFDDQFSVERPDGSNFTLKIRSTKLEDSAMYFCASTDNNEQFFGPGTRLTVL.

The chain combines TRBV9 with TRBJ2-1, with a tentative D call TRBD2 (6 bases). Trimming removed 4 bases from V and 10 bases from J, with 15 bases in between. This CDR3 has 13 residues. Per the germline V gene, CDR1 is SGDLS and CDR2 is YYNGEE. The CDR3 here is CASSPGTSEEQFF. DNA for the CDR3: TGTGCCAGCAGCCCCGGGACTTCAGAGGAGCAGTTCTTC.

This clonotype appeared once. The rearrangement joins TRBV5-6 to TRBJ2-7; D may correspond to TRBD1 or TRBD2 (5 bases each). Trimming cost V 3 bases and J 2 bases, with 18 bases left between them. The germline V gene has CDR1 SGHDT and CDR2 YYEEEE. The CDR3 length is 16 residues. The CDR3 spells CASSSWGFLSPYEQYF. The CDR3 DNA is TGTGCCAGCAGCTCCTGGGGGTTCCTGAGCCCCTACGAGCAGTACTTC.